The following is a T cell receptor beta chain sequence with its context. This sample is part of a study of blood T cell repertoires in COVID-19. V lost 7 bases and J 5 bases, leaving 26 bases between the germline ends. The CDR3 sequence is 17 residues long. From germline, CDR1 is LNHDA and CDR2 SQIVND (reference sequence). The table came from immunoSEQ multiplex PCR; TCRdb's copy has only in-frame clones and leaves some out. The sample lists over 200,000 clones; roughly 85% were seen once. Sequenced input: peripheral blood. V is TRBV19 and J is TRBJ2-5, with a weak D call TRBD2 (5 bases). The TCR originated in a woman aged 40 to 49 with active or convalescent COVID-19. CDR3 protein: CASTPGGGSLRRETQYF. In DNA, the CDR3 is TGTGCCAGTACTCCCGGAGGTGGCAGCCTGAGAAGGGAGACCCAGTACTTC. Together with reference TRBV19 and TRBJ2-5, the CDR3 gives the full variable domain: DGGITQSPKYLFRKEGQNVTLSCEQNLNHDAMYWYRQDPGQGLRLIYYSQIVNDFQKGDIAEGYSVSREKKESFPLTVTSAQKNPTAFYLCASTPGGGSLRRETQYFGPGTRLLVL.